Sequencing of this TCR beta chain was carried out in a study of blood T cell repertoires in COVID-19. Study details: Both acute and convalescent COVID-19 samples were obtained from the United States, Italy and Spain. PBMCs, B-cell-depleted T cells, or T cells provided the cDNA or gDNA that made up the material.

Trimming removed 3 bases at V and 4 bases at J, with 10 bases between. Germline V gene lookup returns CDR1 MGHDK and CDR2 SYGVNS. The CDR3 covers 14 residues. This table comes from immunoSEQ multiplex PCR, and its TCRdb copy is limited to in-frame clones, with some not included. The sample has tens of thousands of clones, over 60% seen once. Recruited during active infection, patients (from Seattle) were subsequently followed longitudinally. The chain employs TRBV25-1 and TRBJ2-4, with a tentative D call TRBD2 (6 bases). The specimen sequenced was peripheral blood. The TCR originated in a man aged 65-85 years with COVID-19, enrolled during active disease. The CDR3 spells CASSEPGTKNIQYF. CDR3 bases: TGTGCCAGCAGTGAGCCCGGGACTAAAAACATTCAGTACTTC.